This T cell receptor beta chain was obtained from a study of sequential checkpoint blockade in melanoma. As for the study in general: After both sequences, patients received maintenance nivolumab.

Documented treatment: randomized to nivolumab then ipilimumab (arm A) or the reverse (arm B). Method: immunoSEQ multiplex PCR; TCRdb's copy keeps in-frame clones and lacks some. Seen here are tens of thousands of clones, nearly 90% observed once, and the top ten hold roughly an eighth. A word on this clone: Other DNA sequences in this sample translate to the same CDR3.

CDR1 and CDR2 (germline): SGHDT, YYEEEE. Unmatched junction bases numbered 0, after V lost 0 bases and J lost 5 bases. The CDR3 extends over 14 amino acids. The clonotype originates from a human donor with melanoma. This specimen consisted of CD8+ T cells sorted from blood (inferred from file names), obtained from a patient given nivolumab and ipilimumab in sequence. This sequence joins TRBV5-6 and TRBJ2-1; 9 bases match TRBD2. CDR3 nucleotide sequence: TGTGCCAGCAGCTTGGGACTAGCGGACAATGAGCAGTTCTTC. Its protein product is CASSLGLADNEQFF. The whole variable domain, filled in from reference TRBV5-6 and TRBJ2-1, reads DAGVTQSPTHLIKTRGQQVTLRCSPKSGHDTVSWYQQALGQGPQFIFQYYEEEERQRGNFPDRFSGHQFPNYSSELNVNALLLGDSALYLCASSLGLADNEQFFGPGTRLTVL.